The source of this T cell receptor (beta chain) is a study of graft-versus-host responses after intestinal transplantation. Background on the study: Each patient got anti-thymocyte globulin induction, then tacrolimus and steroids for around 3 years.

Comments on this clone: Its antigen is unidentified.

Assay used: immunoSEQ multiplex PCR; TCRdb lists only in-frame clones, some missing. The top ten clones hold more than 0.09% of a sample with about 120,000 clones, about 93% of them seen once. The input for sequencing was unstimulated CD4+ T cells sorted from spleen or lymph node cells, taken before intestinal transplant. This sequence was found in a human donor who received an intestinal transplant.

CDR3 DNA: TGCGCCAGCAGCCAAGATAAAGGTTCTAGCACAGATACGCAGTATTTT. It encodes CASSQDKGSSTDTQYF. The gene calls are TRBV4-1 and TRBJ2-3, with D unclear. Trimming pared 0 bases from V and 0 bases from J, leaving 10 bases between. This CDR3 is built from 16 residues. Germline V lookup: CDR1 MGHRA, CDR2 YSYEKL.